These 30 T cell receptor beta chains originate from one sample sequenced in a study of blood T cell repertoires in COVID-19. The protocol was immunoSEQ multiplex PCR, while the TCRdb copy is restricted to in-frame clones and leaves out a portion. The table records roughly 70,000 clones, around 87% of them present only once. Sequenced sample: peripheral blood. Receptor source: a man aged 65 to 79 with active COVID-19.

The chain is built from TRBV7-2 and TRBJ1-2; 8 nucleotides match TRBD1. Per the germline V gene, CDR1 is SGHTA and CDR2 is FQGNSA. V shed 5 bases and J 1 base; nucleotides not matched to a gene: 12. The CDR3 extends over 17 amino acids. The CDR3: CASSPRQGRLLNYGYTF. CDR3 DNA: TGTGCCAGCAGCCCCCGACAGGGGCGCCTACTTAACTATGGCTACACCTTC.

The rearrangement joins TRBV30 to TRBJ2-4; 9 positions match TRBD2. The CDR3 consists of 13 residues. Germline V lookup: CDR1 GTSNPN, CDR2 SVGIG (reference sequence). Here the CDR3 reads CAVGREGENIQYF. The CDR3 DNA sequence: TGTGCTGTGGGGCGGGAGGGCGAAAACATTCAGTACTTC.

This clone was seen only a few times. The V gene is TRBV7-2, the J gene TRBJ2-7; D is perhaps TRBD1 (7 bases). CDR3 length: 15 residues. The germline V and J ends were trimmed by 0 bases and 7 bases, with 16 bases remaining between them. Germline CDR1 SGHTA, CDR2 FQGNSA. The CDR3 sequence is CASSLAPGGGVEQYF. CDR3 DNA sequence: TGTGCCAGCAGCTTAGCTCCTGGAGGGGGCGTTGAGCAGTACTTC.

The rearrangement links TRBV11-2 to TRBJ2-7; TRBD2 matches 8 bases. CDR1 SGHAT and CDR2 FQNNGV come from the germline V gene. With V trimmed by 5 bases and J by 5 bases, 11 bases remained unmatched. This CDR3 spans 15 amino acids. CDR3 loop: CASSPPEREKNEQYF. In DNA form, the CDR3 reads TGTGCCAGCAGCCCCCCCGAGCGGGAGAAAAACGAGCAGTACTTC.

The chain has TRBV5-1 and TRBJ1-1; D is undetermined. This CDR3 has 13 amino acids. Germline V lookup: CDR1 SGHRS, CDR2 YFSETQ. V was clipped by 4 bases and J by 0 bases, with 7 bases between them. The CDR3 bases are TGCGCCAGCAGCCCGCGGGTGAACACTGAAGCTTTCTTT. It yields the protein CASSPRVNTEAFF.

The CDR3 DNA reads TGTGCCAGCAGTTATCTCGGGGGACCCAAGAATCAGCCCCAGCATTTT. Its protein is CASSYLGGPKNQPQHF. This chain joins TRBV6-2 or TRBV6-3 and TRBJ1-5, with D possibly TRBD1 on 5 matching bases. Looked up from germline, CDR1 is MNHEY and CDR2 is SVGEGT. The ends were cut back, 3 bases at V and 4 bases at J, with 16 bases in the middle. The length of the CDR3 is 16 residues.

The chain links TRBV3-1 (or the pseudogene TRBV3-2) to TRBJ2-2, with D tentatively TRBD1 (5 bases). This CDR3 has 12 residues. Germline CDR1 reads LGHDT; CDR2 reads YNNKEL (reference sequence). The ends were cut back, 3 bases at V and 9 bases at J, with 8 bases in the middle. The CDR3 DNA sequence: TGTGCCAGCAGCCATTTGGACAGGGAGCTGTTTTTT. Protein product: CASSHLDRELFF.

The rearrangement joins TRBV30 to TRBJ1-6; no reliable D call. Germline V gene sequence: CDR1 GTSNPN, CDR2 SVGIG (reference sequence). There are 12 residues in the CDR3. Trimming took off 3 bases at V and 13 bases at J, with 13 bases between the two ends. The CDR3 sequence: CAWSPSLVPLHF. DNA of the CDR3: TGTGCCTGGAGCCCAAGCCTCGTCCCCCTCCACTTT.

The chain joins TRBV18 to TRBJ1-2; 9 bases match TRBD1. Losses at the gene ends were 3 bases for V and 8 bases for J; bases not matched to a gene: 1. This CDR3 region has 12 residues. The germline V gene has CDR1 KGHSH and CDR2 LQKENI. The CDR3, as DNA: TGTGCCAGCTCACCCGGGACAGGGGGCTACACCTTC. The encoded protein is CASSPGTGGYTF.

V usage is TRBV3-1 (or the pseudogene TRBV3-2) and J usage is TRBJ2-7; possibly TRBD2 for D (7 bases). Germline CDR1 is LGHDT and CDR2 is YNNKEL (reference sequence). This CDR3 spans 14 amino acids. The V and J ends lost 1 base and 3 bases respectively, with 10 bases between them. CDR3 sequence: CASSQGGGRYEQYF. The CDR3, as DNA: TGTGCCAGCAGCCAAGGGGGGGGCCGCTACGAGCAGTACTTC.

This chain connects TRBV19 to TRBJ2-7; 8 bases match TRBD1. Germline V lookup: CDR1 LNHDA, CDR2 SQIVND (reference sequence). The CDR3 consists of 12 residues. J lost 5 bases, V lost 6 bases, and 3 bases had no gene match. This CDR3 is CASRDRAHEQYF. CDR3 coding DNA: TGTGCCAGTAGGGACAGGGCCCACGAGCAGTACTTC.

The chain uses TRBV19 and TRBJ1-2, with 8 bases lining up with TRBD1. From germline, CDR1 is LNHDA and CDR2 SQIVND (reference sequence). This CDR3 contains 15 residues. V gave up 4 bases and J gave up 2 bases; unmatched junction bases: 6. CDR3 region: CASSNRQGSNYGYTF. CDR3 DNA: TGTGCCAGTAGTAACCGACAGGGGTCCAACTATGGCTACACCTTC.

The J gene is TRBJ2-7, the V gene TRBV30; no definite D call. CDR1 GTSNPN and CDR2 SVGIG come from the germline V gene (reference sequence). The CDR3 sequence is 13 residues long. The ends were cut back, 1 base at V and 6 bases at J, with 13 bases in the middle. The CDR3 loop is CAWSETTGSEQYF. CDR3 DNA: TGTGCCTGGAGTGAAACTACCGGTTCCGAGCAGTACTTC.

This clone was seen a single time. The chain couples TRBV6-1 to TRBJ2-3; TRBD2 matches 10 bases. Per the germline V gene, CDR1 is MNHNS and CDR2 is SASEGT. The CDR3 has 22 residues. Unmatched junction bases numbered 24, after V lost 2 bases and J lost 4 bases. Written as DNA, the CDR3 is TGTGCCAGCAGTGAACAGCCACCTATAGCGGGAGGCCGGGGGTTGGTTGCAGATACGCAGTATTTT. The encoded protein is CASSEQPPIAGGRGLVADTQYF.

The chain couples TRBV5-4 to TRBJ2-1; 9 nucleotides match TRBD2. Germline loops: CDR1 SGHNT, CDR2 YYREEE (reference sequence). Trimming removed 6 bases from V and 10 bases from J; junction bases left unmatched: 11. This CDR3 has 14 amino acids. CDR3 sequence: CASTPGASGDEQFF. The CDR3 coding sequence is TGTGCCAGCACTCCGGGGGCTAGCGGGGACGAGCAGTTCTTC.

V is TRBV4-2 and J is TRBJ2-3, with D maybe TRBD2 (5 bases). The CDR3 is 13 amino acids. Germline V gene lookup returns CDR1 LGHNA and CDR2 YNFKEQ. The ends were cut back, 3 bases at V and 6 bases at J, with 10 bases in the middle. The CDR3 reads CASSQDTGDTQYF. CDR3 nucleotide sequence: TGTGCCAGCAGCCAGGATACGGGGGATACGCAGTATTTT.

This chain joins TRBV7-6 and TRBJ1-6, with 9 bases that match TRBD1. This CDR3 contains 17 residues. With V trimmed by 1 base and J by 3 bases, 4 bases remained unmatched. Germline V gives CDR1 SGHVS, CDR2 FNYEAQ. The CDR3, as DNA: TGTGCCAGCAGCTTAGGGTTGGGACAGGGCTATAATTCACCCCTCCACTTT. Its translation: CASSLGLGQGYNSPLHF.

This chain joins TRBV30 and TRBJ2-5; TRBD2 matches 10 bases. V dropped 2 bases and J dropped 5; count of bases not matched to a gene: 8. The CDR3 covers 15 residues. Germline V gene lookup returns CDR1 GTSNPN and CDR2 SVGIG (reference sequence). The CDR3 loop is CAWSRLAGVRETQYF. For the CDR3, the DNA is TGTGCCTGGAGTCGTCTAGCGGGAGTTAGGGAGACCCAGTACTTC.

This chain connects TRBV7-2 to TRBJ2-5; the match to TRBD2 covers 11 bases. Germline trimming cut 4 bases from V and 5 bases from J; bases unmatched to any gene: 9. CDR3 size: 16 residues. The germline CDR1 and CDR2 sequences are SGHTA and FQGNSA. CDR3 in amino acids: CASSSRVAGGGETQYF. CDR3 DNA: TGTGCCAGCAGCTCCCGGGTAGCGGGAGGGGGGGAGACCCAGTACTTC.

V gene TRBV5-1 combines with J gene TRBJ2-3, with D perhaps TRBD2 (6 bases). CDR3 length: 14 amino acids. The germline V and J ends were trimmed by 5 bases and 2 bases, with 12 bases remaining between them. Germline V gene sequence: CDR1 SGHRS, CDR2 YFSETQ. CDR3 region: CASRRGATTDTQYF. The CDR3 nucleotides are TGCGCCAGCAGGCGGGGAGCCACCACAGATACGCAGTATTTT.

This CDR3 reads CASSEAGGRWEQYF. For the CDR3, the DNA is TGTGCCAGCAGTGAGGCGGGAGGGCGATGGGAGCAGTACTTC. V usage is TRBV6-1 and J usage is TRBJ2-7; 9 nucleotides agree with TRBD2. Germline CDR1 reads MNHNS; CDR2 reads SASEGT. Unmatched junction bases numbered 7, after V lost 3 bases and J lost 7 bases. This CDR3 contains 14 residues.

This clone occurred once. The CDR3 is CASSVGQTPDTQYF. CDR3 sequence (DNA): TGTGCCAGCAGCGTGGGCCAGACCCCAGATACGCAGTATTTT. The chain recombines TRBV9 with TRBJ2-3; D gene unclear. This CDR3 comprises 14 residues. Between the trimmed V and J ends, which lost 2 bases and 4 bases, there was a span of 11 bases. The V gene's germline CDR1 is SGDLS and CDR2 YYNGEE. Drawing the rest from reference TRBV9 and TRBJ2-3, the complete variable domain is DSGVTQTPKHLITATGQRVTLRCSPRSGDLSVYWYQQSLDQGLQFLIQYYNGEERAKGNILERFSAQQFPDLHSELNLSSLELGDSALYFCASSVGQTPDTQYFGPGTRLTVL.

The CDR3 loop reads CASSPRGRNLYGYTF. In nucleotides, the CDR3 is TGTGCCAGCAGCCCCCGGGGGAGGAACCTCTATGGCTACACCTTC. J is TRBJ1-2 and V is TRBV9, with D possibly being TRBD1 (5 bases). This CDR3 spans 15 amino acids. The germline gives CDR1 SGDLS, CDR2 YYNGEE. Deletions cut 4 bases from V and 4 bases from J, with 17 bases between.

The chain is built from TRBV30 and TRBJ1-2; D is ambiguous. CDR3 size: 12 residues. Trimming removed 3 bases from V and 4 bases from J, with 9 bases in between. The V gene's germline CDR1 is GTSNPN and CDR2 SVGIG (reference sequence). CDR3 in DNA: TGTGCCTGGAGAGAGGATCCCTATGGCTACACCTTC. It specifies CAWREDPYGYTF.

The V call is TRBV7-9, the J call TRBJ2-7; 7 positions agree with TRBD2. The CDR3 runs to 14 residues. Germline CDR1 and CDR2: SEHNR and FQNEAQ (reference sequence). Unmatched junction bases numbered 6, after V lost 5 bases and J lost 2 bases. The CDR3 bases are TGTGCCAGCAGCCGCGGGGGAGCCCCCTACGAGCAGTACTTC. It yields the protein CASSRGGAPYEQYF.

The chain couples TRBV4-2 to TRBJ2-2; a weak D match, TRBD2 (5 bases). Germline V CDR1 and CDR2: LGHNA, YNFKEQ. V lost 7 bases and J lost 5, with 11 bases in between. This CDR3 comprises 13 residues. CDR3 sequence (DNA): TGTGCCAGCACCACACTAGTGACCGGGGAGCTGTTTTTT. Its protein product is CASTTLVTGELFF.

The chain employs TRBV7-9 and TRBJ2-2; D is perhaps TRBD1 (5 bases). Looked up from germline, CDR1 is SEHNR and CDR2 is FQNEAQ (reference sequence). V shed 5 bases and J shed 6 bases, with 19 bases lying between them. The CDR3 sequence is 16 residues long. CDR3 sequence: CASSPGGRAVAGELFF. The CDR3 nucleotides read TGTGCCAGCAGCCCCGGTGGCAGGGCCGTCGCCGGGGAGCTGTTTTTT. The variable domain in full, completed from reference TRBV7-9 and TRBJ2-2, reads DTGVSQNPRHKITKRGQNVTFRCDPISEHNRLYWYRQTLGQGPEFLTYFQNEAQLEKSRLLSDRFSAERPKGSFSTLEIQRTEQGDSAMYLCASSPGGRAVAGELFFGEGSRLTVL.

The chain combines TRBV5-1 with TRBJ2-1; 8 positions agree with TRBD2. This CDR3 has 14 residues. The V gene's germline CDR1 is SGHRS and CDR2 YFSETQ. V lost 4 bases to trimming and J lost 6 bases; unmatched junction nucleotides: 6. The CDR3, as DNA: TGCGCCAGCAGCCCCCCGGGGGGGGCCAATGAGCAGTTCTTC. It specifies CASSPPGGANEQFF.

This sequence joins TRBV4-3 and TRBJ1-6, with D possibly TRBD1 on 5 matching bases. The V and J ends lost 0 bases and 7 bases respectively, with 19 bases between them. Germline V gene sequence: CDR1 LGHNA, CDR2 YSLEER. CDR3 length equals 18 residues. CDR3 in amino acids: CASSQELGLSARNSPLHF. For the CDR3, the DNA is TGCGCCAGCAGCCAAGAGTTGGGGCTTTCAGCCCGAAATTCACCCCTCCACTTT.

This clone was recorded a few times. V is TRBV3-1 (or the pseudogene TRBV3-2) and J is TRBJ2-2, with D tentatively TRBD2 (6 bases). Germline CDR1 is LGHDT and CDR2 is YNNKEL (reference sequence). The length of the CDR3 is 14 residues. Trimming removed 2 bases from V and 6 bases from J, with 10 bases in between. As DNA, the CDR3 is TGTGCCAGCAGCCAAAGCCCGGGGGCCGGGGAGCTGTTTTTT. This translates into CASSQSPGAGELFF.